This note documents a single T cell receptor (beta chain) sequence. Its specificity is not known. The sample is drawn from a study of cytomegalovirus exposure and HLA in healthy donors. Overall study: Assignment to the Caucasian-associated ancestry cluster applied to about 80% of the approximately 400 genotyped donors. Overall study results and limits: The only immune exposure information that was available was CMV serostatus.

Healthy bone marrow donors made up the donor group. It was with 60 Vbeta and 13 Jbeta primers that the PCR ran. Only in-frame clones appear in the TCRdb table, and some are missing; sequencing was by immunoSEQ multiplex PCR. Of some 95,000 clones in the sample, about 75% are singletons; the top ten hold roughly 4.5%. Germline CDR1 is LGHNA and CDR2 is YSLEER. Trimming shortened V by 3 bases and J by 5 bases, and 9 bases separated the two germline ends. This CDR3 contains 13 residues. Sequenced material: PBMCs. The sequence derives from a woman aged 40-49 years in good health and CMV-seronegative. This chain uses TRBV4-3 with TRBJ2-3; possibly TRBD1 for D (5 bases). The CDR3 coding sequence is TGCGCCAGCAGCCAGGGGCCGGAAGATACGCAGTATTTT. Its protein is CASSQGPEDTQYF.